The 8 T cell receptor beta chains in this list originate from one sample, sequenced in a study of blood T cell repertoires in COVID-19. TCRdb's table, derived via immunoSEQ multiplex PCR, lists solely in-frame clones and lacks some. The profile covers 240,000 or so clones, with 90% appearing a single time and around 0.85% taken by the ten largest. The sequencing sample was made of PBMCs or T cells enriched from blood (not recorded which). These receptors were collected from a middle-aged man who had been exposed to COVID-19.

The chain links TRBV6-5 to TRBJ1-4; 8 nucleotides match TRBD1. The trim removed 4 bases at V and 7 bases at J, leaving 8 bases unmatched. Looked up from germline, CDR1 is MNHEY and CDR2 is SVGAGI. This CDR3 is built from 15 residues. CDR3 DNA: TGTGCCAGCAGTTTCAGACAGGGGTCGACTGAAAAACTGTTTTTT. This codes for CASSFRQGSTEKLFF.

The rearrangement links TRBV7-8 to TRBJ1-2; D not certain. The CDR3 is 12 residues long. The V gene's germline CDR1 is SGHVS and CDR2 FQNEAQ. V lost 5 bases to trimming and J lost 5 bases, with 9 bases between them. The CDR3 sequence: CASSPGVYGYTF. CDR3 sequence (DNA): TGTGCCAGCAGCCCGGGAGTGTATGGCTACACCTTC.

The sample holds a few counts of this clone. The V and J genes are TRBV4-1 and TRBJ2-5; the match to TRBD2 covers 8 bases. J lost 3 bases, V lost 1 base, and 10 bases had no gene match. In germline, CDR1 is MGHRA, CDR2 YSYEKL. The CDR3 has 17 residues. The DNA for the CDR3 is TGCGCCAGCAGCCAAGTTCCGCGACTAGCGTCGAAAGAGACCCAGTACTTC. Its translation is CASSQVPRLASKETQYF.

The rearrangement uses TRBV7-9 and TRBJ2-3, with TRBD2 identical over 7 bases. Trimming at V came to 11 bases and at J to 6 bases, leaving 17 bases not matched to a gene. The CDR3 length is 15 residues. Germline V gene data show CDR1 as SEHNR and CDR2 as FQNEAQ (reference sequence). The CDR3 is CAPGRESGPVDTQYF. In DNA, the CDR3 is TGTGCCCCCGGGCGGGAGAGCGGCCCCGTGGATACGCAGTATTTT. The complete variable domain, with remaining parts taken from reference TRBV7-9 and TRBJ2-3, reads DTGVSQNPRHKITKRGQNVTFRCDPISEHNRLYWYRQTLGQGPEFLTYFQNEAQLEKSRLLSDRFSAERPKGSFSTLEIQRTEQGDSAMYLCAPGRESGPVDTQYFGPGTRLTVL.

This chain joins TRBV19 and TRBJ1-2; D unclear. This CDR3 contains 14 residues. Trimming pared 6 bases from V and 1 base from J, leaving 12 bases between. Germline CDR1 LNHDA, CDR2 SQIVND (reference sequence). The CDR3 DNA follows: TGTGCCAGTAGCGTGTTTGGACTTAACTATGGCTACACCTTC. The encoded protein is CASSVFGLNYGYTF.

The CDR3 sequence is CASSELGTEYEQYV. The DNA of the CDR3 is TGTGCCAGCAGTGAATTAGGGACAGAATACGAGCAGTACGTC. The chain combines TRBV2 with TRBJ2-7; 7 nucleotides match TRBD1. The V and J ends lost 2 bases and 4 bases, in that order; junction bases with no gene match: 5. Germline-derived CDR1 and CDR2 are SNHLY and FYNNEI. The CDR3 totals 14 residues.

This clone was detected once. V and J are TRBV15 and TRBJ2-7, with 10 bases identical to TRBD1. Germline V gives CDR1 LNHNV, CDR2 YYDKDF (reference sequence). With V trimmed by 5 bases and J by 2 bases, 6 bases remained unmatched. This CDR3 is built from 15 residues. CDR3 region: CATSGGQGKTYEQYF. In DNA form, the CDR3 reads TGTGCCACCAGCGGGGGACAGGGGAAGACCTACGAGCAGTACTTC. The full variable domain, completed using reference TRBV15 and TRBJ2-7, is DAMVIQNPRYQVTQFGKPVTLSCSQTLNHNVMYWYQQKSSQAPKLLFHYYDKDFNNEADTPDNFQSRRPNTSFCFLDIRSPGLGDTAMYLCATSGGQGKTYEQYFGPGTRLTVT.

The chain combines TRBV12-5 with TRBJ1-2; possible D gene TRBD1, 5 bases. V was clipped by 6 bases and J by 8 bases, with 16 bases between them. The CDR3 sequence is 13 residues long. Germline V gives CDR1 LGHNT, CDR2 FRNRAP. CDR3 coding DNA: TGTGCTAGTGGCCCCCTAGACGGGGGGGGCTACACCTTC. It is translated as CASGPLDGGGYTF.